These T cell receptor beta chains were read from a single sample in a study of beta chain features in type 1 diabetes. Only in-frame clones appear in the TCRdb table, and some are missing; sequencing was by immunoSEQ multiplex PCR. The sample lists under 45,000 clones; 50% were seen once. The sequencing input was stem cell memory CD4+ T cells from blood. Source of these receptors: a woman aged 30 to 39 in good health. CDR3s include the opening cysteine and the closing phenylalanine or tryptophan. The D gene is left open where the match is weak. Not all rows give a size; the values are once, few, many and, for expanded clones, a class.

size | J | D | V | DNA | CDR3
few | TRBJ2-4 | . | TRBV7-2 | TGTGCCAGCAGCTTAGCGGGCTGGCAGGGAAGGTTAGCCAAAAACATTCAGTACTTC | CASSLAGWQGRLAKNIQYF
once | TRBJ2-7 | . | TRBV7-2 | TGTGCCAGCAGCTCCGGGACTTATAAGTACGAGCAGTACTTC | CASSSGTYKYEQYF
. | TRBJ2-5 | . | TRBV5-1 | TGCGCCAGCAATTTGGCGGGCGGGTCTACTTACGAGACCCAGTACTTC | CASNLAGGSTYETQYF
. | TRBJ2-1 | TRBD2 | TRBV4-2 | TGTGCCAGCAGCGAGGGGCCCTCGTCGGCGGGAGGGTACAATGAGCAGTTCTTC | CASSEGPSSAGGYNEQFF
. | TRBJ2-1 | TRBD1 | TRBV19 | TGTGCCAGTAGCCTTGGGGTAGACAGGGGGGGGCAGTTCTTC | CASSLGVDRGGQFF
. | TRBJ2-5 | TRBD1 | TRBV27 | TGTGCCAGCAGTCAACGACAGGGGCCCCCCCAAGAGACCCAGTACTTC | CASSQRQGPPQETQYF
. | TRBJ1-4 | . | TRBV28 | TGTGCCAGCAGTTTGGTCCGGGGGGAAAAACTGTTTTTT | CASSLVRGEKLFF
few | TRBJ2-5 | TRBD2 | TRBV5-1 | TGCGCCAGCAGCACCCCGGGACTAGCGGGAGAAGAGACCCAGTACTTC | CASSTPGLAGEETQYF
. | TRBJ1-2 | TRBD1 | TRBV28 | TGTGCCAGCAGTACCCAAGACAGGGGGTTCTATGGCTACACCTTC | CASSTQDRGFYGYTF
few | TRBJ2-2 | TRBD1 | TRBV6-4 | TGTGCCAGCAGTGACTCGACAGGGGCCGGGGAGCTGTTTTTT | CASSDSTGAGELFF
few | TRBJ2-1 | TRBD1 | TRBV4-3 | TGCGCCAGCAGCCAAGAGAGGGGACAGTACCTCAACAATGAGCAGTTCTTC | CASSQERGQYLNNEQFF
. | TRBJ1-3 | TRBD1 | TRBV6-1 | TGTGCCAGCAGGAACGACAGGGCTGGAAACACCATATATTTT | CASRNDRAGNTIYF
few | TRBJ2-7 | TRBD2 | TRBV10-3 | TGTGCCATCAGTGCTAGCGGGTTGAGCTCCTACGAGCAGTACTTC | CAISASGLSSYEQYF
. | TRBJ2-1 | TRBD1 | TRBV4-3 | TGCGCCAGCAGCCAAAGACAGGGCGCCCCATACAATGAGCAGTTCTTC | CASSQRQGAPYNEQFF